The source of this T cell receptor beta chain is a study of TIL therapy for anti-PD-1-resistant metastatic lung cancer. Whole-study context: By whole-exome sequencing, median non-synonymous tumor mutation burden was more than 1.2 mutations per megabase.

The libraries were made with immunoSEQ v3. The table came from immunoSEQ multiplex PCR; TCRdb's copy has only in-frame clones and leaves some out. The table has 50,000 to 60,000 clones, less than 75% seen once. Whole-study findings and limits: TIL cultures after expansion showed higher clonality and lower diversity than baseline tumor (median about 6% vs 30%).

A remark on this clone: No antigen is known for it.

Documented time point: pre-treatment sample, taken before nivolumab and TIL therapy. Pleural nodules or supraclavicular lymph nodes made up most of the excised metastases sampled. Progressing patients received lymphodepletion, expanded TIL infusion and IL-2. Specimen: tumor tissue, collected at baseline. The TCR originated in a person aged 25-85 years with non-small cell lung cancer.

Here the CDR3 reads CASHDRDFAKNIQYF. The CDR3 region has the DNA TGTGCCAGCCATGACAGGGATTTCGCCAAAAACATTCAGTACTTC. The chain links TRBV6-5 to TRBJ2-4; 7 positions match TRBD1. The V gene end was trimmed by 8 bases and the J gene end by 1 base; junction bases not matched to a gene: 8. Germline CDR1 and CDR2: MNHEY and SVGAGI. This CDR3 is 15 amino acids long.